This T cell receptor (beta chain) was sequenced during a study of T cell responses to AZD1222 COVID-19 vaccine. Study results and limitations: Unmutated regions of variants are reportedly targeted by nearly half of spike-specific TCRs. Baseline antibody screening turned up just six or seven seropositive AZD1222 recipients. Spike-wide vaccine-associated CD4 TCRs dominated at 160-218 and 743-854. Without day 14 samples, only post-peak T cell repertoires were studied.

Some clones are missing from TCRdb's copy, which holds only in-frame ones; the method was immunoSEQ multiplex PCR. The table records about 97,000 clones, roughly 89% of them present only once. The CDR3 totals 11 residues. V lost 7 bases and J lost 6, with 10 bases in between. Germline V CDR1 and CDR2: MNHNY, SVGAGI (reference sequence). Note on this clone: Antigen specificity is unknown.

This sample comprised peripheral blood, obtained on day 0 of AZD1222 vaccination. The receptor was derived from an adult in good health. The chain employs TRBV6-6 and TRBJ2-7; weak D call: TRBD1 (5 bases). DNA for the CDR3: TGTGCCAGCAAGGGGATCGCCGAGCAGTACTTC. As protein: CASKGIAEQYF.